This record looks at one TCR beta chain sequence and its context. The record originates from a study of blood T cell repertoires in COVID-19. The germline V and J ends were trimmed by 1 base and 6 bases, with 6 bases remaining between them. Per the germline V gene, CDR1 is SGHNT and CDR2 is YENEEA. CDR3 length: 12 residues. Assignment of participants to cohorts was predicated upon participant-reported clinical history. All exposed participants met a person with COVID-19 within 2 weeks before entering the study. In the original analysis: Reference gene primer amplification in the assay estimated nucleated cell counts. Only in-frame clones appear in the TCRdb table, and some are missing; sequencing was by immunoSEQ multiplex PCR. That table gives V, J and clone size, and the DNA gave D and trimming. The sample includes 350,000 or so clones, around nine tenths of them seen just once.

The gene calls are TRBV11-3 and TRBJ1-2; perhaps TRBD1 as D (5 bases). What was sequenced was PBMCs or T cells enriched from blood (not recorded which). The TCR comes from a woman aged 25 to 39 who had been exposed to COVID-19. In nucleotides, the CDR3 is TGTGCCAGCAGCTTAGCCAGGGATGGCTACACCTTC. Translation: CASSLARDGYTF.